This record looks at one T cell receptor (beta chain) sequence and its context. These data are taken from a study of cytotoxic CD8 clonotypes in ibrutinib-treated CLL. With sequencing, the targeted depth ranged from 1 in 200,000 to 1 in 1 million T cells. The method was immunoSEQ multiplex PCR; TCRdb's version includes in-frame clones alone and lacks a portion of them. Of about 140,000 clones listed, 65% to 85% are singletons. V was clipped by 4 bases and J by 2 bases, with 18 bases between them. CDR3 length: 16 residues. Germline CDR1 is SGHVS and CDR2 is FNYEAQ. The input for sequencing was PBMCs, taken after 36 months of ibrutinib treatment. The receptor was derived from a human donor with chronic lymphocytic leukemia. This rearrangement joins TRBV7-6 to TRBJ2-7; maybe TRBD1 (6 bases). For the CDR3, the DNA is TGTGCCAGCAGCTCTATTGCAGGGGACGCAACCTACGAGCAGTACTTC. Translation gives CASSSIAGDATYEQYF.